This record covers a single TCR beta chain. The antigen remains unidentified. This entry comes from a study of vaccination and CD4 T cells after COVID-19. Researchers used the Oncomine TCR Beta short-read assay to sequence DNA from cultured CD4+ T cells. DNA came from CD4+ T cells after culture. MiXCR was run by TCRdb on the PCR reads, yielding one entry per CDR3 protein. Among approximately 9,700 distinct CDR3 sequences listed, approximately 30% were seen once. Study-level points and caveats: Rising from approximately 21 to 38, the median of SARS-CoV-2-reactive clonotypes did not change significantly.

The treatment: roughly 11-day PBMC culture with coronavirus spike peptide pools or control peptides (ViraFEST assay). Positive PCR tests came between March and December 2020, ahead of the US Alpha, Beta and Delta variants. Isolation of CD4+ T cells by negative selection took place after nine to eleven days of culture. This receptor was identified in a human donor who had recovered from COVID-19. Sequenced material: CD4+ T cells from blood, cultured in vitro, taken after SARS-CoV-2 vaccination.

CDR3 sequence reads: CASSIETVRLKTQYF. In DNA, the CDR3 is TGTGCCAGCAGTATCGAGACAGTGAGGTTAAAGACCCAGTACTTC. This sequence joins TRBV12-3 or TRBV12-4 and TRBJ2-5, with D possibly being TRBD1 (5 bases). The V gene lost 5 bases and the J gene lost 6 bases, with 19 bases spanning the gap. This CDR3 region has 15 residues.